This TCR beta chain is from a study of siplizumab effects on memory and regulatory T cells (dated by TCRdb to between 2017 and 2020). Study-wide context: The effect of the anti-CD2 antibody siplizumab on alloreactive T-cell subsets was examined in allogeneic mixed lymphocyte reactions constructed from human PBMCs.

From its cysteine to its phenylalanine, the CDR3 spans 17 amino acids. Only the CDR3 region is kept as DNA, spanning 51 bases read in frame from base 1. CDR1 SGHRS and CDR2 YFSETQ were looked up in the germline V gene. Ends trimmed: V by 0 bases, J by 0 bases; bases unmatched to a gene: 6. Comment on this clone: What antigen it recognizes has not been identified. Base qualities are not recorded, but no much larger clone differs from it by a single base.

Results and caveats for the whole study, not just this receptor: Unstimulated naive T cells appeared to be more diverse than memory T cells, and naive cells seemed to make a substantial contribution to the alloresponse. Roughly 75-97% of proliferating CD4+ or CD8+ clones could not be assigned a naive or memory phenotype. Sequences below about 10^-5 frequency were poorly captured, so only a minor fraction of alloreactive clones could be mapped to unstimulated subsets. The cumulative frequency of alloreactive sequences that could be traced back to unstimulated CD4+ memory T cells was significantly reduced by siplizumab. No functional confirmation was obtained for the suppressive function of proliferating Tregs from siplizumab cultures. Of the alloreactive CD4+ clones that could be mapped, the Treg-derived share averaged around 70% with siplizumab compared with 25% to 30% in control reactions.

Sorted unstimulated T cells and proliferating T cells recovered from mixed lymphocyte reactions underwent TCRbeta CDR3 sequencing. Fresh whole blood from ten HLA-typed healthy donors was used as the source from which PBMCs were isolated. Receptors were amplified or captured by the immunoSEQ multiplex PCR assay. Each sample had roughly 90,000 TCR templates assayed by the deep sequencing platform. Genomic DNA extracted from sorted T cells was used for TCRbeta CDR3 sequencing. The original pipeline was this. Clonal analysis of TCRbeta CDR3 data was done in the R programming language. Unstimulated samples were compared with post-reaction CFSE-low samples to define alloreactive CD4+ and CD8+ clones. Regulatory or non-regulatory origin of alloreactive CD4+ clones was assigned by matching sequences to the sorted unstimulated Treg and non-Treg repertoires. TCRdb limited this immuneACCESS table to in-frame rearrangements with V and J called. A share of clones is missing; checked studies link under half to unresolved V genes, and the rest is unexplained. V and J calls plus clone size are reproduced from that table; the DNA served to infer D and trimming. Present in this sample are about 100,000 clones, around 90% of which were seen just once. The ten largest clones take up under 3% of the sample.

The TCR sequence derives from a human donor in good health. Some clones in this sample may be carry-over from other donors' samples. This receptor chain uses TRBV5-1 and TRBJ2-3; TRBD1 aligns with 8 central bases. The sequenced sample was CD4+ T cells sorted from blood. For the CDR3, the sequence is CASSLGSTGASTDTQYF. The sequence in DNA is TGCGCCAGCAGCTTGGGTTCGACAGGGGCTAGCACAGATACGCAGTATTTT.